This T cell receptor beta chain came from a study of blood T cell repertoires in COVID-19. Study-wide background: Sources were T cells, B-cell-depleted T cells, or PBMCs; the material itself was cDNA or gDNA.

Methods used by the authors: Reference gene primer amplification yielded estimated nucleated cell counts. Profiled with immunoSEQ multiplex PCR; TCRdb holds only in-frame clones, not every one. V and J calls and clone size are those listed in that table; D and trimming were worked out from the DNA. The sample shows roughly 160,000 clones, around four fifths of them seen only once. From germline, CDR1 is MDHEN and CDR2 SYDVKM. This CDR3 contains 14 residues. Trimming cost V 6 bases and J 5 bases, with 16 bases left between them. This clone turned up a few times. This TCR came from an elderly woman with COVID-19, enrolled during active disease. The chain uses TRBV28 and TRBJ1-2; tentative D call: TRBD1 (5 bases). Material for sequencing was peripheral blood. The CDR3: CASSSSGGGYGYTF. The CDR3 DNA sequence: TGTGCCAGCAGCTCCTCCGGGGGGGGTTATGGCTACACCTTC.